This entry lists 3 T cell receptor beta chains sequenced from one sample in a study of blood T cells in healthy people across ages (dated by TCRdb to the mid-2010s). The receptor library was made with 5' RACE. Instrument used: Illumina HiSeq 2500. A second PCR of about 7 to 12 cycles was performed with a sample-barcoded 5' primer and a J-beta primer mix. The public reads were reprocessed in TCRdb via fastp at Q25 and MiXCR, keeping in-frame beta chains. Each CDR3 protein appears once, grouped with its most common genes and DNA. The sample includes approximately 580,000 distinct CDR3 sequences, with 24% observed a single time. The ten most abundant clones make up around 10% of the sample. The sample also formed part of further work on T cells of mothers and their children.

The sample was blood. Source of these receptors: a boy between 10 and 17 years old in good health.

This clonotype was detected only a few times. The genes are TRBV5-1 and TRBJ2-6; a possible D gene is TRBD1 (6 bases). Germline CDR1 SGHRS, CDR2 YFSETQ. The CDR3 sequence is 16 residues long. Trimming removed 0 bases at V and 2 bases at J, with 9 bases between. The DNA for the CDR3 is TGCGCCAGCAGCTTGGACAGGGACACTGGGGCCAACGTCCTGACTTTC. This codes for CASSLDRDTGANVLTF.

In this sample, this clonotype turned up a few times. The V and J genes are TRBV6-4 and TRBJ2-3, with 10 bases matching TRBD2. The J segment lost 14 bases and the V segment lost 3 bases, leaving 8 bases of the junction unmatched. CDR3 length: 13 amino acids. Germline V CDR1 and CDR2: MRHNA, SNTAGT. The CDR3 nucleotides are TGTGCCAGCAGTGAAGGAGATAGCGGGGGGTTGTATTTT. Protein sequence: CASSEGDSGGLYF.

A word on this clonotype: A much bigger clone sits one base away, suggesting this may be a read error. The CDR3 end shows no conserved phenylalanine or tryptophan, and so a read error is likely. The rearrangement uses TRBV28 and TRBJ1-2, with TRBD1 matching over 8 bases. CDR3 size: 14 residues. V was clipped by 4 bases and J by 4 bases; unmatched bases: 5. From germline, CDR1 is MDHEN and CDR2 SYDVKM. The CDR3 nucleotides read TGTGCCAGCAGTTCAGGGGGCGATGGCTATGGCTACACCCTC. This codes for CASSSGGDGYGYTL.